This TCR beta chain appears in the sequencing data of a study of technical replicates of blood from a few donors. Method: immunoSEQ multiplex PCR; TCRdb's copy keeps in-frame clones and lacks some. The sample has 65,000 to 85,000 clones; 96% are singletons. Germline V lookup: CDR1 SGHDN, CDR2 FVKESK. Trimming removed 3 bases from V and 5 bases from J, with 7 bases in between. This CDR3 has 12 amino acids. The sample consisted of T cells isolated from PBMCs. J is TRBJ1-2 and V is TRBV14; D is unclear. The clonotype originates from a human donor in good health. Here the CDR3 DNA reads TGTGCCAGCAGCCACGGAGGTTATGGCTACACCTTC. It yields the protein CASSHGGYGYTF.